The sequence of this TCR beta chain was determined in a study of blood T cells in healthy people across ages. Through a sample-barcoded 5' primer and a J-beta primer mix, a second PCR was run for roughly 7 to 11 cycles. TCRdb processed the 5' RACE reads anew with MiXCR; each CDR3 protein has one entry. Of fewer than 1 million distinct CDR3 sequences listed, approximately 44% are singletons. With respect to this clonotype: A clone one base away is much larger, so this may be a read error.

The germline CDR1 and CDR2 sequences are DFQATT and SNEGSKA (reference sequence). CDR3 size: 15 residues. With 6 bases removed from V and 2 bases from J, the gap between germline ends came to 17 bases. Sequencing was done on a sample of blood. The chain combines TRBV20-1 with TRBJ1-5; maybe TRBD1 (6 bases). This receptor was identified in a man aged 55 to 70 in good health. The CDR3 DNA reads as TGCAGTGCCAAACCTGGGGGCGTTGGCAATCAGCCCCAGCATTTT. It specifies CSAKPGGVGNQPQHF.